This TCR beta chain was retrieved from a study of graft-versus-host responses after intestinal transplantation. Study in general: Multivisceral, liver-intestinal, or isolated intestinal grafts were transplanted into recipients. Among the recipients, all got anti-thymocyte globulin induction and then tacrolimus and steroids for about 3 years.

Points on this clone: Its cognate antigen is unknown.

This CDR3 has 17 residues. The V gene's germline CDR1 is SEHNR and CDR2 FQNEAQ (reference sequence). The J segment lost 3 bases and the V segment lost 4 bases, leaving 15 bases of the junction unmatched. Here immunoSEQ multiplex PCR was the method, and the copy in TCRdb shows in-frame clones only, minus some. The sample carries 80,000 or so clones, roughly 90% recorded once. Points from the study as a whole: Ileal or blood samples showed some GvH clones first, and such clones were also found in recipient marrow. The presence of high graft-versus-host to host-versus-graft clonal ratios in allografts characterized patients with graft-donor T cell macrochimerism.

The source material was PBMCs, sampled 98 days after intestinal transplantation. The chain is built from TRBV7-9 and TRBJ2-7; 7 nucleotides align to TRBD1. This sequence originates from a human patient who received an intestinal transplant, so some T cells may come from the graft donor. The CDR3 spells CASSSTIPGQEFYEQYF. For the CDR3, the DNA is TGTGCCAGCAGCTCGACCATCCCAGGACAGGAGTTCTACGAGCAGTACTTC.